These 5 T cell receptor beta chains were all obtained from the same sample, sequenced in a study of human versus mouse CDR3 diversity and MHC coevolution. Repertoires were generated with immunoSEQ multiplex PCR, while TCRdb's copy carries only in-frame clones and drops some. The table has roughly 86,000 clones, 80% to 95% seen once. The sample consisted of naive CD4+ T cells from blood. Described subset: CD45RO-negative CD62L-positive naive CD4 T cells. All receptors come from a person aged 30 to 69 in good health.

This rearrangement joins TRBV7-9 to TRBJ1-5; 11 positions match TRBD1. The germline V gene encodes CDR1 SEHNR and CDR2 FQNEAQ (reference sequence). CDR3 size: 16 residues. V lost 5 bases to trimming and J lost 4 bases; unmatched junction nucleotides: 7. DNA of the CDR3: TGTGCCAGCAGCCGTATGGACAGGGGGCGAAATCAGCCCCAGCATTTT. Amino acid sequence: CASSRMDRGRNQPQHF.

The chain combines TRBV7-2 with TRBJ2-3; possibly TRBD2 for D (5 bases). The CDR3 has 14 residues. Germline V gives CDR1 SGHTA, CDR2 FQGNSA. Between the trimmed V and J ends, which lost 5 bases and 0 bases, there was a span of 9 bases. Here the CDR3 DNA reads TGTGCCAGCAGCCCATGGACTAGCACAGATACGCAGTATTTT. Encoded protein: CASSPWTSTDTQYF.

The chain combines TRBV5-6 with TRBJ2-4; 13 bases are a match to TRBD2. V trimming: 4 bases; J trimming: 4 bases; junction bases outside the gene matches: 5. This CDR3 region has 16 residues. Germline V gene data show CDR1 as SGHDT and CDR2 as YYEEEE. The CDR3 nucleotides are TGTGCCAGCAGCCCGGGACTAGCGGGGCTTAAAAACATTCAGTACTTC. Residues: CASSPGLAGLKNIQYF.

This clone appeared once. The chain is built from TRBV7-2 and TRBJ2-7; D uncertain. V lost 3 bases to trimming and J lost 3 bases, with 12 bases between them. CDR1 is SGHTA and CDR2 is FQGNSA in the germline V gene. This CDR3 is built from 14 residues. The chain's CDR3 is CASSFQQANYEQYF. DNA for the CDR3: TGTGCCAGCAGCTTCCAGCAGGCAAACTACGAGCAGTACTTC.

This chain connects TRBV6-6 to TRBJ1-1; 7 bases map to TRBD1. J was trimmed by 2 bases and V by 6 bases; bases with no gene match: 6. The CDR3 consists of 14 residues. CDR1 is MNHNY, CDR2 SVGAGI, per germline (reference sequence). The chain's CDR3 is CASSQQGRNTEAFF. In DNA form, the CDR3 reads TGTGCCAGCAGCCAACAGGGGCGAAACACTGAAGCTTTCTTT.